A selection of T cell receptor beta chains follows, all from one sample in a study of T cell repertoires in cytomegalovirus infection. MiXCR, applied by TCRdb to the reads, yields one record per CDR3 protein. The sample yields fewer than 1,000,000 distinct CDR3 sequences, around 30% seen once. No antigens are known for them. The source was cultured CD8+ T cells from PBMCs, collected from culture after CMV antigen stimulation. These TCRs come from a human donor in good health (CMV status not recorded). Some clones in this sample may be carry-over from other donors' samples. Each CDR3 is given with its conserved first and last residue. D genes are given only for firm matches. Size is stated for part of the rows, as once, few or many counts, or as a class when the clone is expanded.

cdr3_nt cdr3_aa v_call d_call clone_size j_call
TGTGCCAGCAGCTTAGCGTCCGGGCTAGCGGACTCCTACAATGAGCAGTTCTTC CASSLASGLADSYNEQFF TRBV7-6 TRBD2 . TRBJ2-1
TGTGCCAGCAGTTCTCTTGAGGAGGCCGGAGAGACCCAGTACTTC CASSSLEEAGETQYF TRBV27 . few TRBJ2-5
TGTGCCATCAGTGAGCGGTTATGGCAGGGAGGAGCCGGCTACACCTTC CAISERLWQGGAGYTF TRBV10-3 . . TRBJ1-2
TGTGCCAGCAGTTTAAGCGGTCGGGACAGGGGGCTATCAGATACGCAGTATTTT CASSLSGRDRGLSDTQYF TRBV6-2/TRBV6-3 TRBD1 . TRBJ2-3
TGTGCCATTCGGACCCCCAATGAGCAGTTCTTC CAIRTPNEQFF TRBV25-1 . . TRBJ2-1
TGTGCCAGCAGTTTCCAGCGACCTAACAATGAGCAGTTCTTC CASSFQRPNNEQFF TRBV12-3/TRBV12-4 . few TRBJ2-1
TGTGCTAGTGGTTTGGAGGGGGGGCTTTACAATGAGCAGTTCTTC CASGLEGGLYNEQFF TRBV12-5 . . TRBJ2-1
TGTGCCAGCAGTCCCCTAGCCGCCCTGAGCTATGGCTACACCTTC CASSPLAALSYGYTF TRBV12-3/TRBV12-4 . few TRBJ1-2
TGTGCCAGCGGGGCAAGGGGGAACACTGAAGCTTTCTTT CASGARGNTEAFF TRBV27 . . TRBJ1-1
TGTGCCAGCAGCTTAACTCCTGAAGCTTTCTTT CASSLTPEAFF TRBV7-2 . few TRBJ1-1
TGTGCCAGCAGCTTAAGGCCGACTTTCTTT CASSLRPTFF TRBV7-9 . . TRBJ1-1
TGTGCCAGCAGCTTTTCCCCGCGCGGGGAGGGGTACGAGCAGTACTTC CASSFSPRGEGYEQYF TRBV7-9 TRBD2 few TRBJ2-7
TGCAGTGCTGGGTCGGAACACACCGGGGAGCTGTTTTTT CSAGSEHTGELFF TRBV20-1 . many TRBJ2-2
TGTGCCAGCAGCTTAATTACGAAGTTTGGCACAGATACGCAGTATTTT CASSLITKFGTDTQYF TRBV7-6 . many TRBJ2-3
TGTGCCAGCAGTTACTCGTACAGAATTAATGAAAAACTGTTTTTT CASSYSYRINEKLFF TRBV6-5 . few TRBJ1-4
TGTGCCAGCAGTGAAACCGAACTAGCGGGGGAAGATACGCAGTATTTT CASSETELAGEDTQYF TRBV6-1 TRBD2 few TRBJ2-3
TGTGCCAGCAGCCAGGGGGCCGGGACCCTCCTAGCCTACGAGCAGTACTTC CASSQGAGTLLAYEQYF TRBV4-2 . . TRBJ2-7
TGCAGTGCTAGTATATGGTTGGGGTTTGGCACAGATACGCAGTATTTT CSASIWLGFGTDTQYF TRBV20-1 . . TRBJ2-3
TGTGCCAGCAGTCCGCCGGGAAGCTCTGGAAACACCATATATTTT CASSPPGSSGNTIYF TRBV7-9 . many TRBJ1-3
TGTGCCAGCAGCGTACCTCGGACAGGGTGGGACACAGATACGCAGTATTTT CASSVPRTGWDTDTQYF TRBV9 TRBD1 . TRBJ2-3
TGTGCCAGCAGCGCCGGGACAGGGTACGAGCAGTTCTTC CASSAGTGYEQFF TRBV9 TRBD1 few TRBJ2-1
TGTGCCAGCAGTTCCCTAAAGACAGGGGGTTTCACAGATACGCAGTATTTT CASSSLKTGGFTDTQYF TRBV27 TRBD1 . TRBJ2-3
TGTGCCAGCAGCTTAGTACTGGGATCTGAAGCTTTCTTT CASSLVLGSEAFF TRBV7-2 . many TRBJ1-1
TGTGCCAGCAGCTTAGCTCCGGGACTAGCGTTTACAGATACGCAGTATTTT CASSLAPGLAFTDTQYF TRBV7-9 TRBD2 few TRBJ2-3
TGTGCCAGCAGTTACACAGGGAGCCCCTACGAGCAGTACTTC CASSYTGSPYEQYF TRBV28 . few TRBJ2-7
TGTGCCAGCAGCTTAGAAGGGGGGGGAACAGATACGCAGTATTTT CASSLEGGGTDTQYF TRBV7-2 . many TRBJ2-3
TGTGCCAGCAGCTTAGTGACCAGGGTATTTGGGTACAATGAGCAGTTCTTC CASSLVTRVFGYNEQFF TRBV7-6 . few TRBJ2-1
TGTGCCAGCAGTGTGGGCGAGAGTCCAGATACGCAGTATTTT CASSVGESPDTQYF TRBV7-2 . many TRBJ2-3